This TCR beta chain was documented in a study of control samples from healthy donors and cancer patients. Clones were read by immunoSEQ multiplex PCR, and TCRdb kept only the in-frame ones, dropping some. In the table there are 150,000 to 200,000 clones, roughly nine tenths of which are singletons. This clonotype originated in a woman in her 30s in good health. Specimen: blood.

As DNA, the CDR3 is TGTGCCAGTAGTATAGGACTAGCGGGAAAATTCGAGCAGTACTTC. Amino acid sequence: CASSIGLAGKFEQYF. The rearrangement joins TRBV19 to TRBJ2-7; 11 positions match TRBD2. Germline V gives CDR1 LNHDA, CDR2 SQIVND (reference sequence). V gave up 1 base and J gave up 6 bases; unmatched junction bases: 5. The CDR3 has 15 amino acids.